This T cell receptor (beta chain) stems from a study of Graves' ophthalmopathy and Graves' hyperthyroidism. Study-level results: Most thyroid clonotypes with frequency above 0.001 were detected in blood too.

Cases classed as stable hyperthyroidism had no ophthalmopathy within 18 months of follow-up. Other autoimmune diseases, uncontrolled infections, pregnancy or lactation led to the exclusion of patients. Clinical symptoms, serum thyroxine, TRAb, thyroid ultrasound and orbital computed tomography were relied on for diagnosis. As regards this clonotype: Its antigen is as yet unknown.

TCR beta CDR3 amplification used RNA transcripts. HTBI primers served in a first-round RT-PCR, which a second-round multiplex PCR followed. From the multiplex PCR reads, TCRdb called clonotypes with MiXCR, one entry per CDR3 protein. The sample contains hundreds of thousands of distinct CDR3 sequences, 22% of which appear only once. Trimming shortened V by 0 bases and J by 4 bases, and 6 bases separated the two germline ends. Germline assignment: CDR1 LGHDT and CDR2 YNNKEL (reference sequence). The CDR3 consists of 13 residues. The V and J genes are TRBV3-1 and TRBJ1-2; no reliable D call. The receptor was isolated from a woman aged 18-35 years with stable Graves' hyperthyroidism. Some clones in this sample may be carry-over from other donors' samples. The specimen was peripheral blood. The CDR3 coding sequence is TGTGCCAGCAGCCAAGAGGGCAGCTATGGCTACACCTTC. Protein: CASSQEGSYGYTF.